The 22 T cell receptor beta chains below all came from one sample that was sequenced in a study of post-analysis software for immune sequencing data. General study points: Four or five TRBV segments, TRBV5-6, TRBV5-1 and TRBV20-1 among them, were found more frequent in patients than controls.

cDNA libraries for TCR beta contained unique molecular identifiers. TCRdb reanalysed the PCR reads using MiXCR and keeps one entry per CDR3 protein. The top ten clones hold around an eighth of a sample with 380,000 or so distinct CDR3 sequences, less than 40% of them seen once. Their antigens are not known. Sequenced sample: blood. These receptors were collected from a girl aged 10 to 17 with multiple sclerosis.

This clonotype has just one count. The chain links TRBV6-5 to TRBJ1-2; possibly TRBD1 for D (6 bases). Germline values: CDR1 MNHEY, CDR2 SVGAGI. The CDR3 runs to 12 residues. Trimming removed 6 bases from V and 5 bases from J, with 10 bases in between. This chain's CDR3 is CASRAQGYGYTF. The CDR3 DNA is TGTGCCAGCAGGGCTCAGGGGTATGGCTACACCTTC.

This rearrangement joins TRBV5-1 to TRBJ1-1, with D maybe TRBD1 (6 bases). This CDR3 is 13 amino acids long. Germline assignment: CDR1 SGHRS and CDR2 YFSETQ. V was trimmed by 3 bases and J by 6 bases, leaving 12 bases between them. The CDR3 is CASSYQGSPEAFF. CDR3 nucleotide sequence: TGCGCCAGCAGCTACCAGGGGAGTCCTGAAGCTTTCTTT.

This clonotype was seen at least ten times. The rearrangement uses TRBV5-1 and TRBJ2-3; 8 bases fit TRBD2. This CDR3 spans 16 amino acids. The germline V gene has CDR1 SGHRS and CDR2 YFSETQ. The trim removed 2 bases at V and 6 bases at J, leaving 11 bases unmatched. The CDR3 region is CASSFFSGVRQDTQYF. In DNA, the CDR3 is TGCGCCAGCAGCTTCTTTAGCGGGGTCCGACAGGATACGCAGTATTTT.

In its sample, this clonotype was seen a few times. This rearrangement joins TRBV25-1 to TRBJ1-4; D not certain. Trimming took off 6 bases at V and 11 bases at J, with 13 bases between the two ends. The CDR3 runs to 12 residues. The germline gives CDR1 MGHDK, CDR2 SYGVNS. CDR3 region: CASRMEDRKLFF. In DNA, the CDR3 is TGTGCCAGCAGGATGGAAGATCGGAAACTGTTTTTT. The full variable domain, completed using reference TRBV25-1 and TRBJ1-4, is EADIYQTPRYLVIGTGKKITLECSQTMGHDKMYWYQQDPGMELHLIHYSYGVNSTEKGDLSSESTVSRIRTEHFPLTLESARPSHTSQYLCASRMEDRKLFFGSGTQLSVL.

This clonotype turned up a few times. The chain couples TRBV7-3 to TRBJ2-3; 9 nucleotides match TRBD2. This CDR3 comprises 15 residues. V was pared by 5 bases and J by 4 bases, with 7 bases of the junction left unmatched. In germline, CDR1 is SGHTA, CDR2 FQGTGA. The CDR3 loop is CASSPGASGADTQYF. For the CDR3, the DNA is TGTGCCAGCAGCCCGGGGGCTAGCGGGGCAGATACGCAGTATTTT.

The rearrangement uses TRBV5-5 and TRBJ2-7; 8 nucleotides match TRBD1. The V gene end was trimmed by 6 bases and the J gene end by 1 base; junction bases not matched to a gene: 15. The CDR3 sequence is 17 residues long. The germline V gene encodes CDR1 SGHKS and CDR2 YYEKEE (reference sequence). CDR3 region: CASTLTPGDRRSYEQYF. The CDR3 DNA is TGTGCCAGCACGCTCACGCCTGGGGACAGGAGGTCCTACGAGCAGTACTTC.

The rearrangement joins TRBV7-6 to TRBJ2-7; a weak D match, TRBD1 (6 bases). Trimming pared 5 bases from V and 10 bases from J, leaving 18 bases between. CDR1 and CDR2 from the germline V gene are SGHVS and FNYEAQ. The CDR3 length is 13 residues. In DNA form, the CDR3 reads TGTGCCAGCAGCAACCCGACAGGAACGCCCCAGTACTTC. Protein: CASSNPTGTPQYF.

This clonotype turned up a few times. This CDR3 is CASRPGQGAYEQYF. CDR3 DNA sequence: TGTGCCAGCAGACCGGGACAGGGGGCCTACGAGCAGTACTTC. The rearrangement links TRBV6-2 or TRBV6-3 to TRBJ2-7; 11 positions match TRBD1. The CDR3 has 14 residues. The junction had 3 bases not matched to a gene; V was cut back by 6 bases and J by 2 bases. Germline V gene data show CDR1 as MNHEY and CDR2 as SVGEGT.

The J gene is TRBJ2-6, the V gene TRBV12-3 or TRBV12-4; D unclear. V was trimmed by 1 base and J by 4 bases, leaving 5 bases between them. The CDR3 extends over 14 amino acids. CDR3 coding DNA: TGTGCCAGCAGTTTAGTCCCAGGGGCCAACGTCCTGACTTTC. It codes for CASSLVPGANVLTF.

The chain links TRBV6-1 to TRBJ1-5, with 9 bases that match TRBD1. J lost 4 bases, V lost 10 bases, and 8 bases had no gene match. CDR1 and CDR2 from the germline V gene are MNHNS and SASEGT. This CDR3 is built from 14 residues. This CDR3 reads CAIARDRGNQPQHF. The CDR3 region has the DNA TGTGCCATCGCCCGTGACAGGGGGAATCAGCCCCAGCATTTT.

A few counts support this clonotype. The DNA of the CDR3 is TGTGCCAGCAGCTTCTCAGGGGTACACGGATCCAAAAACATTCAGTACTTC. Amino acids: CASSFSGVHGSKNIQYF. The chain is built from TRBV13 and TRBJ2-4; TRBD1 is a possible D gene (6 bases). The CDR3 is made up of 17 amino acids. The ends were cut back, 3 bases at V and 2 bases at J, with 17 bases in the middle. The germline gives CDR1 PRHDT, CDR2 FYEKMQ (reference sequence). The whole variable domain, filled in from reference TRBV13 and TRBJ2-4, reads AAGVIQSPRHLIKEKRETATLKCYPIPRHDTVYWYQQGPGQDPQFLISFYEKMQSDKGSIPDRFSAQQFSDYHSELNMSSLELGDSALYFCASSFSGVHGSKNIQYFGAGTRLSVL.

The chain employs TRBV9 and TRBJ2-7, with D hard to call. The CDR3 length is 14 residues. Germline V gives CDR1 SGDLS, CDR2 YYNGEE. V lost 0 bases, J lost 2 bases, and 9 bases lay in between. CDR3 region: CASSVGPETYEQYF. DNA of the CDR3: TGTGCCAGCAGCGTAGGTCCGGAGACCTACGAGCAGTACTTC.

This clonotype was counted many times. CDR3: CASSVAPSGETQYF. The CDR3 DNA reads as TGTGCCAGCAGCGTAGCCCCGTCAGGGGAGACCCAGTACTTC. The J gene is TRBJ2-5, the V gene TRBV9; weak D call: TRBD1 (5 bases). The germline V gene has CDR1 SGDLS and CDR2 YYNGEE. The CDR3 covers 14 residues. The V gene lost 0 bases and the J gene lost 5 bases, with 11 bases spanning the gap.

This clonotype showed up just once. This chain joins TRBV2 and TRBJ2-5; 11 positions match TRBD2. CDR1 is SNHLY and CDR2 is FYNNEI in the germline V gene. The CDR3 loop spans 15 amino acids. The trim removed 5 bases at V and 3 bases at J, leaving 5 bases unmatched. The CDR3 protein is CASSKTSGGKETQYF. The CDR3 bases are TGTGCCAGCAGTAAAACTAGCGGGGGCAAAGAGACCCAGTACTTC.

Comments on this clonotype: At one end the junction does not follow the germline gene, possibly because of a read error. The chain joins TRBV7-2 to TRBJ1-6, with D unresolved. CDR3 size: 15 residues. In germline, CDR1 is SGHTA, CDR2 FQGNSA. The CDR3 nucleotides are TGTGCCAGCAGCCCCAGAGACAATTTTAATTCGCCCCTCCACTTT. Its protein product is CASSPRDNFNSPLHF.

This clonotype was seen only a few times. The genes are TRBV9 and TRBJ1-2; D call uncertain. The ends were cut back, 0 bases at V and 4 bases at J, with 16 bases in the middle. The CDR3 is 16 residues long. Germline-derived CDR1 and CDR2 are SGDLS and YYNGEE. The CDR3 protein is CASSVEWLDPSYGYTF. The CDR3 nucleotides read TGTGCCAGCAGCGTAGAGTGGTTGGATCCAAGCTATGGCTACACCTTC.

The table lists this clonotype with a few counts. The chain joins TRBV20-1 to TRBJ2-4; 10 bases line up with TRBD2. The J call is in doubt because the DNA end fits TRBJ2-7 better. The CDR3 has 14 residues. CDR1 DFQATT and CDR2 SNEGSKA come from the germline V gene (reference sequence). The CDR3, as DNA: TGCAGTGCTGCCCCTGGGACTAGCGTCCACGAGCAGTACTTC. This translates into CSAAPGTSVHEQYF.

This clonotype was counted between two and nine times. V and J are TRBV5-1 and TRBJ1-2, with D uncertain. The ends were cut back, 0 bases at V and 7 bases at J, with 7 bases in the middle. The V gene's germline CDR1 is SGHRS and CDR2 YFSETQ. The CDR3 is made up of 12 amino acids. The CDR3 nucleotides read TGCGCCAGCAGCTTGGGGGATGGTGGCTACACCTTC. It encodes CASSLGDGGYTF.

V and J are TRBV2 and TRBJ1-1, with D possibly matching TRBD1 (6 bases). This CDR3 contains 17 residues. V was clipped by 0 bases and J by 0 bases, with 14 bases between them. CDR1 and CDR2 from the germline V gene are SNHLY and FYNNEI. The CDR3 region is CASSEAPGGLMNTEAFF. The CDR3 nucleotides are TGTGCCAGCAGTGAAGCCCCCGGGGGGCTTATGAACACTGAAGCTTTCTTT. Complete variable domain (other parts from reference TRBV2 and TRBJ1-1): EPEVTQTPSHQVTQMGQEVILRCVPISNHLYFYWYRQILGQKVEFLVSFYNNEISEKSEIFDDQFSVERPDGSNFTLKIRSTKLEDSAMYFCASSEAPGGLMNTEAFFGQGTRLTVV.

There are a few counts of this clonotype. The genes are TRBV10-2 and TRBJ2-5, with no clear D. From germline, CDR1 is WSHSY and CDR2 SAAADI. Trimming removed 0 bases from V and 2 bases from J, with 16 bases in between. This CDR3 region has 17 residues. CDR3 sequence reads: CASSESRWAPRQETQYF. CDR3 sequence (DNA): TGCGCCAGCAGTGAGTCTAGATGGGCACCCCGACAAGAGACCCAGTACTTC.

V is TRBV6-6 and J is TRBJ1-4; TRBD1 might be the D (6 bases). Trimming removed 5 bases from V and 8 bases from J, with 21 bases in between. Germline lookup yields CDR1 MNHNY and CDR2 SVGAGI (reference sequence). The CDR3 extends over 16 amino acids. The CDR3 DNA sequence: TGTGCCAGCAGTCCCGGGGGGGGCAGCTTTCGGGAAAAACTGTTTTTT. It specifies CASSPGGGSFREKLFF.

The chain employs TRBV9 and TRBJ1-4, with D possibly matching TRBD1 (6 bases). The length of the CDR3 is 15 residues. Between the trimmed V and J ends, which lost 4 bases and 6 bases, there was a span of 16 bases. Germline CDR1 and CDR2: SGDLS and YYNGEE. The CDR3 coding sequence is TGTGCCAGCAGCTCGACAGGCGACGTTCATGAAAAACTGTTTTTT. Translating gives CASSSTGDVHEKLFF. The full variable domain, with the rest looked up from reference TRBV9 and TRBJ1-4, is DSGVTQTPKHLITATGQRVTLRCSPRSGDLSVYWYQQSLDQGLQFLIQYYNGEERAKGNILERFSAQQFPDLHSELNLSSLELGDSALYFCASSSTGDVHEKLFFGSGTQLSVL.